This T cell receptor beta chain was captured in a study of blood T cell repertoires in COVID-19. Study information: The United States, Italy and Spain provided the acute and convalescent COVID-19 samples. Nucleic acid was either cDNA or gDNA, and it came from T cells, B-cell-depleted T cells, or PBMCs.

In the authors' workflow: Quantification of nucleated cells was approximated via reference gene primer amplification. Generated by immunoSEQ multiplex PCR, the TCRdb table keeps only in-frame clones and is missing some. V and J calls and clone size are given by that table; D and trimming were obtained from the DNA. The data contain some 100,000 clones, around nine tenths of them seen just once; the ten biggest clones take up roughly 3.5%. The CDR3 totals 13 residues. Trimming shortened V by 0 bases and J by 2 bases, and 5 bases separated the two germline ends. Germline CDR1 SGHRS, CDR2 YFSETQ. A single count supports this clone.

The genes are TRBV5-1 and TRBJ1-1; D remains ambiguous. Sequenced sample: peripheral blood. This clonotype was sampled from a woman aged 70-85 years with acute or convalescent COVID-19. CDR3 coding DNA: TGCGCCAGCAGCTTGGACAGCAACACTGAAGCTTTCTTT. Translated, it gives CASSLDSNTEAFF.